The 15 T cell receptor beta chains in this list originate from one sample, sequenced in a study of Graves' ophthalmopathy and Graves' hyperthyroidism. From RNA, the CDR3 regions of TCR beta chains were amplified and sequenced. The first-round RT-PCR employed HTBI primers together with the Qiagen OneStep RT-PCR kit. A multiplex PCR was then performed as the second round. Each CDR3 protein is one row after TCRdb ran MiXCR on the multiplex PCR reads. The sample lists 1 million to 1.3 million distinct CDR3 sequences, approximately 35% occurring once. Sequencing was performed on peripheral blood or thyroid tissue (not recorded which). These TCRs come from an adult man with Graves' hyperthyroidism.

This sequence joins TRBV29-1 and TRBJ2-3; D is undetermined. This CDR3 contains 11 residues. The V gene's germline CDR1 is SQVTM and CDR2 ANQGSEA. Trimming left V 5 bases short and J 3 bases short, with 6 bases between. CDR3 loop: CSVLRTDTQYF. Written as DNA, the CDR3 is TGCAGCGTTTTAAGAACAGATACGCAGTATTTT.

Here the CDR3 reads CASSGARGIAGELFF. Here the CDR3 DNA reads TGCGCCAGCAGCGGGGCGCGGGGAATAGCCGGGGAGCTGTTTTTT. The chain uses TRBV5-1 and TRBJ2-2; tentative D call: TRBD2 (6 bases). The CDR3 is 15 amino acids. V shed 4 bases and J shed 6 bases, with 16 bases lying between them. Germline values: CDR1 SGHRS, CDR2 YFSETQ.

This clonotype was seen ten or more times. This chain links TRBV7-2 with TRBJ2-3; 7 positions agree with TRBD1. Germline V gene lookup returns CDR1 SGHTA and CDR2 FQGNSA. The CDR3 is made up of 16 amino acids. Germline trimming cut 5 bases from V and 0 bases from J; bases unmatched to any gene: 8. The DNA of the CDR3 is TGTGCCAGCAGCCCAACGACAGGGACCAGCACAGATACGCAGTATTTT. Its protein product is CASSPTTGTSTDTQYF.

This clonotype occurred many times. This chain uses TRBV29-1 with TRBJ1-2; TRBD1 matches at 9 bases. The germline gives CDR1 SQVTM, CDR2 ANQGSEA. The CDR3 totals 12 residues. V shed 6 bases and J 6 bases; nucleotides not matched to a gene: 5. CDR3 in amino acids: CSVGDRVDGYTF. DNA of the CDR3: TGCAGCGTGGGGGACAGGGTGGATGGCTACACCTTC.

The rearrangement joins TRBV7-2 to TRBJ1-3, with 7 bases matching TRBD1. CDR3 length: 17 residues. J lost 0 bases, V lost 5 bases, and 10 bases had no gene match. Germline V gene sequence: CDR1 SGHTA, CDR2 FQGNSA. The CDR3 reads CASSQETWDSSGNTIYF. The DNA of the CDR3 is TGTGCCAGCAGCCAAGAGACTTGGGACAGCTCTGGAAACACCATATATTTT.

There are many counts of this clonotype. The chain joins TRBV6-6 to TRBJ1-4; tentative D call: TRBD1 (6 bases). The CDR3 extends over 13 amino acids. Trimming shortened V by 6 bases and J by 11 bases, and 16 bases separated the two germline ends. Germline V gives CDR1 MNHNY, CDR2 SVGAGI (reference sequence). This CDR3 reads CASRQGTVGKLFF. CDR3 coding DNA: TGTGCCAGCAGACAGGGTACCGTCGGGAAACTGTTTTTT.

The chain employs TRBV15 and TRBJ1-1; D is possibly TRBD1 (6 bases). This CDR3 spans 14 amino acids. V lost 7 bases and J lost 2, with 14 bases in between. Germline V lookup: CDR1 LNHNV, CDR2 YYDKDF (reference sequence). CDR3 DNA: TGTGCCACCACTCGTCAGACAGGAAACACTGAAGCTTTCTTT. Protein sequence: CATTRQTGNTEAFF.

The chain carries TRBV5-8 and TRBJ2-7; 8 bases are shared with TRBD1. Germline trimming cut 7 bases from V and 6 bases from J; bases unmatched to any gene: 18. Germline CDR1 reads SGHTS; CDR2 reads YDEGEE. CDR3 length: 16 residues. CDR3 protein: CASGAGAGQGDCEQYF. The CDR3, as DNA: TGTGCCAGCGGCGCAGGAGCCGGACAGGGCGACTGCGAGCAGTACTTC.

Comment on this clonotype: Possible read error: a much larger clone is one base away. The rearrangement links TRBV19 to TRBJ2-7, with D possibly called TRBD1 or TRBD2 (5 bases each). Germline-derived CDR1 and CDR2 are LNHDA and SQIVND (reference sequence). Trimming took 4 bases from V and 5 from J, leaving 18 bases between them. CDR3 length: 15 amino acids. CDR3 sequence: CASSTASVRDHEQYF. As DNA, the CDR3 is TGTGCCAGTAGTACGGCGTCGGTCAGGGACCACGAGCAGTACTTC. Based on the CDR3 plus reference TRBV19 and TRBJ2-7, the full variable domain is DGGITQSPKYLFRKEGQNVTLSCEQNLNHDAMYWYRQDPGQGLRLIYYSQIVNDFQKGDIAEGYSVSREKKESFPLTVTSAQKNPTAFYLCASSTASVRDHEQYFGPGTRLTVT.

The CDR3 region is CASSLEGGGRWELFF. For the CDR3, the DNA is TGCGCCAGCAGCTTGGAAGGGGGAGGTCGGTGGGAGCTGTTTTTT. This chain joins TRBV5-1 and TRBJ2-2; D tentatively fits TRBD1 or TRBD2 (6 bases each). The CDR3 is 15 amino acids. Germline CDR1 reads SGHRS; CDR2 reads YFSETQ. V was shortened by 0 bases and J by 9 bases, with 15 bases between the two germline ends.

The V and J genes are TRBV4-1 and TRBJ2-5; 9 bases match TRBD1. The J segment lost 6 bases and the V segment lost 0 bases, leaving 5 bases of the junction unmatched. Germline assignment: CDR1 MGHRA and CDR2 YSYEKL. The CDR3 has 15 residues. DNA of the CDR3: TGCGCCAGCAGCCAAGAAGGGACAGGGTGGAAGACCCAGTACTTC. Translation gives CASSQEGTGWKTQYF.

The sample holds many counts of this clonotype. The chain joins TRBV7-2 to TRBJ1-1, with 9 nucleotides matching TRBD1. The CDR3 consists of 14 residues. The V gene end was trimmed by 9 bases and the J gene end by 0 bases; junction bases not matched to a gene: 5. From germline, CDR1 is SGHTA and CDR2 FQGNSA. This CDR3 reads CASTTGGVNTEAFF. The CDR3 coding sequence is TGTGCCAGTACCACAGGGGGCGTGAACACTGAAGCTTTCTTT. Supplemented by reference TRBV7-2 and TRBJ1-1, the full variable domain reads GAGVSQSPSNKVTEKGKDVELRCDPISGHTALYWYRQSLGQGLEFLIYFQGNSAPDKSGLPSDRFSAERTGGSVSTLTIQRTQQEDSAVYLCASTTGGVNTEAFFGQGTRLTVV.

CDR3 bases: TGTGCCAGCAGCGCGGACAGGGAATGGTCTGGGGCCAACGTCCTGACTTTC. This codes for CASSADREWSGANVLTF. This chain uses TRBV9 with TRBJ2-6, with 8 bases lining up with TRBD1. Looked up from germline, CDR1 is SGDLS and CDR2 is YYNGEE. The CDR3 length is 17 residues. The trim removed 3 bases at V and 1 base at J, leaving 6 bases unmatched.

This clonotype came up many times. This chain uses TRBV4-3 with TRBJ2-5; 8 nucleotides line up with TRBD1. CDR1 LGHNA and CDR2 YSLEER come from the germline V gene. The J segment lost 0 bases and the V segment lost 3 bases, leaving 3 bases of the junction unmatched. The CDR3 is 15 amino acids. CDR3 protein: CASSQGTGHQETQYF. The CDR3 region has the DNA TGCGCCAGCAGCCAGGGGACAGGCCACCAAGAGACCCAGTACTTC.

This clonotype was seen only a few times. V usage is TRBV6-5 and J usage is TRBJ2-7, with 9 nucleotides matching TRBD2. This CDR3 is 13 amino acids long. Germline values: CDR1 MNHEY, CDR2 SVGAGI. J lost 1 base, V lost 11 bases, and 6 bases had no gene match. This CDR3 reads CAEAGGRSYEQYF. CDR3 sequence (DNA): TGTGCCGAAGCGGGGGGAAGATCCTACGAGCAGTACTTC.